This entry lists 14 T cell receptor beta chains sequenced from one sample in a study of CD4 T cells in relation to SARS-CoV-2 and coronaviruses. Sequencing used immunoSEQ multiplex PCR; TCRdb keeps in-frame clones, though not all of them. The sample includes roughly 71,000 clones, around 86% of them seen just once. Unexposed donor CD4+ T cells date from about 2010-2019, before the COVID-19 pandemic. Input material: memory CD4+ T cells from PBMCs. The receptors here all came from a human donor in good health.

V and J are TRBV29-1 and TRBJ1-1; D is ambiguous. CDR1 and CDR2 (germline): SQVTM, ANQGSEA. The CDR3 sequence is 13 residues long. Between the trimmed V and J ends, which lost 8 bases and 0 bases, there was a span of 13 bases. CDR3 nucleotides: TGCAGCCCTACGCGTCCCATGAACACTGAAGCTTTCTTT. Translation gives CSPTRPMNTEAFF.

This clone has a single count. The chain recombines TRBV2 with TRBJ2-2, with D hard to call. Germline CDR1 is SNHLY and CDR2 is FYNNEI. This CDR3 comprises 13 residues. V shed 10 bases and J shed 4 bases, with 13 bases lying between them. CDR3 DNA sequence: TGTGCCACCAAGGGAATCATCACCGGGGAGCTGTTTTTT. Translated: CATKGIITGELFF.

V gene TRBV6-1 combines with J gene TRBJ1-2; D not certain. Trimming took off 2 bases at V and 4 bases at J, with 11 bases between the two ends. The CDR3 extends over 14 amino acids. From germline, CDR1 is MNHNS and CDR2 SASEGT. The DNA for the CDR3 is TGTGCCAGCAGTGAAAGAGGACCAAGCTATGGCTACACCTTC. It specifies CASSERGPSYGYTF.

The rearrangement links TRBV5-6 to TRBJ2-1; D gene ambiguous. Germline V CDR1 and CDR2: SGHDT, YYEEEE. With 1 base removed from V and 5 bases from J, the gap between germline ends came to 10 bases. CDR3 size: 14 residues. This CDR3 reads CASSLFPEDNEQFF. In DNA, the CDR3 is TGTGCCAGCAGCTTGTTCCCGGAAGACAATGAGCAGTTCTTC.

V usage is TRBV11-3 and J usage is TRBJ2-1; D gene ambiguous. The germline gives CDR1 SGHNT, CDR2 YENEEA. Trimming shortened V by 5 bases and J by 10 bases, and 15 bases separated the two germline ends. CDR3 length: 13 residues. CDR3 region: CASSPLYSGEQFF. The CDR3 bases are TGTGCCAGCAGCCCCTTATATTCGGGCGAGCAGTTCTTC.

The chain carries TRBV28 and TRBJ2-1, with no clear D. Germline CDR1 and CDR2: MDHEN and SYDVKM. V lost 6 bases to trimming and J lost 2 bases, with 8 bases between them. The CDR3 has 13 residues. CDR3 in DNA: TGTGCCAGCAGCCCGGGCCCCTACAATGAGCAGTTCTTC. It specifies CASSPGPYNEQFF.

In the case of this clone: One end of the junction is discordant with germline, which a read error may explain. In the same sample, other DNA sequences code for this CDR3. This chain's CDR3 is CAWREAFF. CDR3 nucleotides: TGTGCCTGGAGGGAAGCCTTCTTT. This chain links TRBV30 with TRBJ1-1; D remains ambiguous. Germline CDR1 and CDR2: GTSNPN and SVGIG (reference sequence). This CDR3 region has 8 residues.

The gene calls are TRBV21-1 and TRBJ1-5; TRBD1, as called in the table, went unchecked against the DNA. TRBV21-1 is given as a pseudogene. The CDR3 spans 21 residues. Here the CDR3 DNA reads TGTGCCAGCAGCAAAGAGGGCCGTGGGGGACAGTTAGCATTTAGCAATCAGCCCCAGCATTTT. This sequence encodes CASSKEGRGGQLAFSNQPQHF.

This sequence joins TRBV27 and TRBJ2-7; TRBD1 matches 9 bases. CDR1 MNHEY and CDR2 SMNVEV come from the germline V gene (reference sequence). The CDR3 covers 14 residues. The V and J ends lost 3 bases and 5 bases, in that order; junction bases with no gene match: 5. The DNA for the CDR3 is TGTGCCAGCAGTTTCTGGGACAGGGTGAACGAGCAGTACTTC. This gives the protein CASSFWDRVNEQYF.

The gene calls are TRBV6-5 and TRBJ1-1; D gene unclear. Germline V gene data show CDR1 as MNHEY and CDR2 as SVGAGI. CDR3 length: 14 amino acids. V was trimmed by 10 bases and J by 4 bases, leaving 19 bases between them. The CDR3 loop reads CATLGGQRVTEAFF. The DNA for the CDR3 is TGTGCCACACTAGGCGGGCAGAGAGTCACTGAAGCTTTCTTT.

The chain uses TRBV6-5 and TRBJ2-3; D may be TRBD2 (5 bases). This CDR3 is built from 13 residues. Between the trimmed V and J ends, which lost 11 bases and 3 bases, there was a span of 15 bases. The germline gives CDR1 MNHEY, CDR2 SVGAGI. The CDR3 region is CACHAGDTDTQYF. The CDR3, as DNA: TGTGCCTGCCACGCGGGTGATACAGATACGCAGTATTTT.

V gene TRBV5-1 combines with J gene TRBJ2-3; the match to TRBD1 covers 9 bases. The CDR3 contains 14 residues. CDR1 SGHRS and CDR2 YFSETQ come from the germline V gene. V lost 4 bases, J lost 4 bases, and 4 bases stayed unmatched. Here the CDR3 reads CASSLGQGPDTQYF. In DNA form, the CDR3 reads TGCGCCAGCAGCCTGGGACAGGGTCCAGATACGCAGTATTTT.

The chain links TRBV6-2 or TRBV6-3 to TRBJ2-1; D is perhaps TRBD1 (5 bases). The V end was cut by 5 bases, the J end by 3 bases, with 11 bases between. The germline V gene encodes CDR1 MNHEY and CDR2 SVGEGT. The CDR3 is 14 residues long. CDR3 bases: TGTGCCAGCAGTGGCAGGGCAAGCTACAATGAGCAGTTCTTC. It encodes CASSGRASYNEQFF.

This clone was found once. This chain's CDR3 is CALGTPGKDEQYF. For the CDR3, the DNA is TGTGCCCTCGGGACTCCGGGAAAGGACGAGCAGTACTTC. The chain couples TRBV28 to TRBJ2-7, with D possibly TRBD2 on 6 matching bases. Germline values: CDR1 MDHEN, CDR2 SYDVKM. This CDR3 spans 13 amino acids. V was trimmed by 11 bases and J by 5 bases, leaving 19 bases between them.